Below, one T cell receptor (beta chain) is given with its context. From germline, CDR1 is LNHDA and CDR2 SQIVND (reference sequence). The CDR3 sequence is 15 residues long. The V end lost 4 bases, the J end lost 6 bases, and 15 bases lay between the germline ends. This specimen comes from a study of T cell changes during pregnancy in multiple sclerosis. Produced via immunoSEQ multiplex PCR; TCRdb's table is partial and in-frame only. Of more than 35,000 clones in the sample, around 90% were seen once. The material was CD4+ T cells from peripheral blood mononuclear cells, obtained in the second trimester of pregnancy. This chain connects TRBV19 to TRBJ2-2; no definite D call. This receptor was identified in a female donor with multiple sclerosis, enrolled in a pregnancy study. CDR3: CASSRSHNLAGELFF. The CDR3 DNA reads as TGTGCCAGTAGTAGGTCTCATAACTTAGCCGGGGAGCTGTTTTTT.